The table lists the clone carrying this T cell receptor beta chain with a few counts. Its antigen is unknown. Some clones are missing from TCRdb's copy, which holds only in-frame ones; the method was immunoSEQ multiplex PCR. The sample has about 64,000 clones, 80% to 90% seen once; the top ten hold approximately 15%. The sample belongs to a study of OX40 agonist ivuxolimab in advanced cancers. Study background: Patient treatment consisted of intravenous ivuxolimab administration every 2 weeks at 0.01 to 10 mg/kg. Around 40% of patients had received prior checkpoint inhibitor therapy.

Germline CDR1 ENHRY, CDR2 SYGVKD. Trimming cost V 3 bases and J 4 bases, with 4 bases left between them. The CDR3 is made up of 11 amino acids. The study, taken as a whole, reports: Average numbers of expanded clones were greater in CD8+ T cells than in CD4+. CD4+ and CD8+ blood T cells expanded clonally by week 6 at 0.1 to 3.0 mg/kg.

V gene TRBV10-3 combines with J gene TRBJ2-7; D call uncertain. The input for sequencing was CD4+ or CD8+ T cells sorted from blood, taken in a trial of the OX40 agonist ivuxolimab. The receptor was isolated from an adult with an advanced solid tumor such as melanoma, head and neck, liver or kidney cancer. The CDR3 nucleotides are TGTGCCATCAGTGACCCGTACGAGCAGTACTTC. It specifies CAISDPYEQYF.